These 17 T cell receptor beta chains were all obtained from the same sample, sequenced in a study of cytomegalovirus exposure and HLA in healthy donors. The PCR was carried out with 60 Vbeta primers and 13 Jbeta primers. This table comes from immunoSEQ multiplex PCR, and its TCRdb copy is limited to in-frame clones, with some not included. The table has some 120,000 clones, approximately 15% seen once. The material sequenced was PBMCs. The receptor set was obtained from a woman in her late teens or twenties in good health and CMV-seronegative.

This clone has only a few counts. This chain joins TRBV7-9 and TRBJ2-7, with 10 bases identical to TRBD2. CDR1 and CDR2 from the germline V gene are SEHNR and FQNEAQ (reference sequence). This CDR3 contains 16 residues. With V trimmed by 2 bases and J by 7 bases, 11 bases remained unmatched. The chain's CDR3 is CASSLFLAGVTYEQYF. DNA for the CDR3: TGTGCCAGCAGCTTATTCCTAGCGGGAGTGACTTATGAGCAGTACTTC.

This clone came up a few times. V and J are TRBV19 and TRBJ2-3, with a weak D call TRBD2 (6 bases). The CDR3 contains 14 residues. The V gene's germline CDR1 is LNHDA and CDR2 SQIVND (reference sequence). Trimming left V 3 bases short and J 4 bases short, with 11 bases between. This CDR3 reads CASSMGGGADTQYF. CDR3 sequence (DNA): TGTGCCAGTAGTATGGGGGGTGGCGCAGATACGCAGTATTTT.

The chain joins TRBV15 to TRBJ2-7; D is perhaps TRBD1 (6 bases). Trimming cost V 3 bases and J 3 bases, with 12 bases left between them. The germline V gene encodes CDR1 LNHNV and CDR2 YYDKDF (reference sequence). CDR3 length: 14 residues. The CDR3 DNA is TGTGCCACCAGCAGGCCAGGGGCTAGCTACGAGCAGTACTTC. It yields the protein CATSRPGASYEQYF.

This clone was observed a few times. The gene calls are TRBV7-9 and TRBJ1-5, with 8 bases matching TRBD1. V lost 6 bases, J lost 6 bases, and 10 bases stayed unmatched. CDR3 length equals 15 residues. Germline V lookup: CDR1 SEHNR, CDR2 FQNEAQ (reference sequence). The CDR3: CASSQGQDRSQPQHF. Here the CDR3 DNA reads TGTGCCAGCAGTCAGGGACAGGACCGAAGTCAGCCCCAGCATTTT.

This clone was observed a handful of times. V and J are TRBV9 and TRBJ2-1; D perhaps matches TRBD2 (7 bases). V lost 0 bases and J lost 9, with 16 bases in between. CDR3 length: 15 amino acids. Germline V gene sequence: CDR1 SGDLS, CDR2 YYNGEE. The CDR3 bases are TGTGCCAGCAGCGTAGTTGGGGGGGGGCCGGTTGAGCAGTTCTTC. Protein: CASSVVGGGPVEQFF.

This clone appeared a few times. The CDR3 spells CASAWRRDTEAFF. In DNA, the CDR3 is TGTGCTAGTGCCTGGCGGCGGGACACTGAAGCTTTCTTT. The chain recombines TRBV12-5 with TRBJ1-1; D remains unclear. CDR1 and CDR2 (germline): LGHNT, FRNRAP. The CDR3 runs 13 residues. V was trimmed by 7 bases and J by 3 bases, leaving 12 bases between them.

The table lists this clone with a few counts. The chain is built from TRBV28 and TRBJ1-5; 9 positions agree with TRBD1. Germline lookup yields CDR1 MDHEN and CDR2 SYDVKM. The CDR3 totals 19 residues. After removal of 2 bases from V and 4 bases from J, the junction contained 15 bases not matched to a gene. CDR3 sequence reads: CASSLGPLPGQGGNQPQHF. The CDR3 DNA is TGTGCCAGCAGTTTAGGCCCACTACCGGGACAGGGAGGGAATCAGCCCCAGCATTTT.

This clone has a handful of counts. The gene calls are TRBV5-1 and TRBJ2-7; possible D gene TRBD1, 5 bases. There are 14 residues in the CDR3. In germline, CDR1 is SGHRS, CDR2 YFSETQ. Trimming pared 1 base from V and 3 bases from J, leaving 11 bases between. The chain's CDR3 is CASSLNTGDYEQYF. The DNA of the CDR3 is TGCGCCAGCAGCTTGAATACAGGAGACTACGAGCAGTACTTC.

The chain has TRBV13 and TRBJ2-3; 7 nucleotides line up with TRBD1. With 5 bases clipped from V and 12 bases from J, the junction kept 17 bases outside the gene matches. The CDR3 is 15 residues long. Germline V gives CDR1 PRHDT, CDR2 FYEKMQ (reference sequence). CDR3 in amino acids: CASSLFGTVPRFQYF. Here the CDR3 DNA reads TGTGCCAGCAGCCTTTTCGGGACAGTTCCCCGGTTTCAGTATTTT.

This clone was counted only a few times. CDR3 region: CASSAGVTDTQYF. CDR3 nucleotides: TGTGCCAGCAGTGCAGGGGTCACAGATACGCAGTATTTT. The rearrangement uses TRBV2 and TRBJ2-3; weak D call: TRBD1 (6 bases). Germline CDR1 SNHLY, CDR2 FYNNEI. V was trimmed by 4 bases and J by 2 bases, leaving 7 bases between them. The CDR3 has 13 residues.

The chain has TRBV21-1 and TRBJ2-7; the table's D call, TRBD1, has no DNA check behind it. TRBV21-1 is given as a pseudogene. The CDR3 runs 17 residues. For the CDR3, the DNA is TGTGCCAGCAGCAAAAAGACAGGGGATTCGTTCAACTACGAGCAGTACTTC. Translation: CASSKKTGDSFNYEQYF.

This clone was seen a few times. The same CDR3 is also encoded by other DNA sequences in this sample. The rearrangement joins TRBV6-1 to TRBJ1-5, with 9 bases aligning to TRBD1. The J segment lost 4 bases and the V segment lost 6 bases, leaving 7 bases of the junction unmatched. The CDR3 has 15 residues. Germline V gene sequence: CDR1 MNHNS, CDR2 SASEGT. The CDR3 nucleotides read TGTGCCAGCAGCCAGACAGGGGGAGGGAATCAGCCCCAGCATTTT. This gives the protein CASSQTGGGNQPQHF.

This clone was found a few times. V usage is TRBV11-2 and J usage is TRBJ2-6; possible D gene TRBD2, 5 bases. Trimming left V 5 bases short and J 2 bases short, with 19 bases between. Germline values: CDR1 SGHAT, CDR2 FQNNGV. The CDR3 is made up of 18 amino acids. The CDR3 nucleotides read TGTGCCAGCAGCCCCGTTCGGAGGCGGCTCGCTGGGGCCAACGTCCTGACTTTC. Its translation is CASSPVRRRLAGANVLTF.

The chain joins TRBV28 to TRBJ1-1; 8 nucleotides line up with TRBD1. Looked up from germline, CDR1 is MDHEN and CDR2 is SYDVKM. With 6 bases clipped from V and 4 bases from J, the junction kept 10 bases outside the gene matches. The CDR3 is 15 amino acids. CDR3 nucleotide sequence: TGTGCCAGCAGCCCGGTGTCAGGGGGCGGCACTGAAGCTTTCTTT. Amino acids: CASSPVSGGGTEAFF.

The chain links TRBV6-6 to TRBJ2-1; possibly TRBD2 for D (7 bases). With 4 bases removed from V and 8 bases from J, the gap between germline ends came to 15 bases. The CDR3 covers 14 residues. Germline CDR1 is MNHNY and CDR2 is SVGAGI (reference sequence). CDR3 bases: TGTGCCAGCAGTTTCGGGGGGCCTTCGGATGAGCAGTTCTTC. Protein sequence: CASSFGGPSDEQFF.

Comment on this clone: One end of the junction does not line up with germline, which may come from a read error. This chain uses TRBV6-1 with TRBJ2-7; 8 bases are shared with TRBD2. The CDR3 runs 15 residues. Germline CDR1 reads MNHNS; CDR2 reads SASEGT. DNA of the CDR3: TGTGCCAGCAGAGAAGGGACTAGAGGTTCCTACGAGCAGTACTTC. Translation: CASREGTRGSYEQYF.

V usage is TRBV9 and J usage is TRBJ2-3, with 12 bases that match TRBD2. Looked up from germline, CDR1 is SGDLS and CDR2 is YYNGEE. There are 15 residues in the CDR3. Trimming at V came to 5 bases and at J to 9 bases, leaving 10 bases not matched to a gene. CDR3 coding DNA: TGTGCCAGCAGTCCCAGGACTAGCGGGGTGGGAACGCAGTATTTT. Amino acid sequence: CASSPRTSGVGTQYF.